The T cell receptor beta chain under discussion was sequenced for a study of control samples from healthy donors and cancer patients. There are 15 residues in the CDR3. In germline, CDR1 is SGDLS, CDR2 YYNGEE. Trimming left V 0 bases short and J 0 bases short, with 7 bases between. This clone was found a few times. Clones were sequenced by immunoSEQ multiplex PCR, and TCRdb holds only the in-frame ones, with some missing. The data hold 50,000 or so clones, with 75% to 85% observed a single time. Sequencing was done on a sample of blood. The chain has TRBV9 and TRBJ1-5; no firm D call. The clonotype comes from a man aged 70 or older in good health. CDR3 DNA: TGTGCCAGCAGCGTAGCGGGAAATAGCAATCAGCCCCAGCATTTT. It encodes CASSVAGNSNQPQHF.